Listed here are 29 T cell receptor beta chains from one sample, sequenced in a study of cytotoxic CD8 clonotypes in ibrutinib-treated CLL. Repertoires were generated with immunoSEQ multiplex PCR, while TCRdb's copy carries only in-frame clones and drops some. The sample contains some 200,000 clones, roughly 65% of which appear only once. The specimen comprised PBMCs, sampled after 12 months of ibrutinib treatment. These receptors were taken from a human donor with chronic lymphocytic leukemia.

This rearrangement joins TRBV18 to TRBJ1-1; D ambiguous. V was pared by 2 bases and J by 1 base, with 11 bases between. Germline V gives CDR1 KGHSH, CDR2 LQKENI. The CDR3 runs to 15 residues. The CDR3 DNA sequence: TGTGCCAGCTCACCAGGGTCTCTTCCGAACACTGAAGCTTTCTTT. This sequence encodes CASSPGSLPNTEAFF.

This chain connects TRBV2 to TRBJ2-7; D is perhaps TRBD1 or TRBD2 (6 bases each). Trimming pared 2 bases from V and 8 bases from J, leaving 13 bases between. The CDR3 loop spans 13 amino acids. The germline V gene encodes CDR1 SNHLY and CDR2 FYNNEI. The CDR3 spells CASSELWGAKQYF. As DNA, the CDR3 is TGTGCCAGCAGTGAACTTTGGGGGGCTAAGCAGTACTTC.

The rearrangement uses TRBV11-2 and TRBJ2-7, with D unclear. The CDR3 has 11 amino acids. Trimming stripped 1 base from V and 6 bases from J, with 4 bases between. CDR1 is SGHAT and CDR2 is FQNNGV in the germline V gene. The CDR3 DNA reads TGTGCCAGCAGCTTAGGGAGCGAGCAGTACTTC. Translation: CASSLGSEQYF.

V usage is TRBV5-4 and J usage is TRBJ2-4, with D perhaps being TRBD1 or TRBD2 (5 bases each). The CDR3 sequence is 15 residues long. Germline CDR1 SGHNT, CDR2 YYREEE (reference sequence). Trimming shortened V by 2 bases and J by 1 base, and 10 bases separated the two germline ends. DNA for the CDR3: TGTGCCAGCAGCTTTGTCGGGGCGGCCAAAAACATTCAGTACTTC. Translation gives CASSFVGAAKNIQYF.

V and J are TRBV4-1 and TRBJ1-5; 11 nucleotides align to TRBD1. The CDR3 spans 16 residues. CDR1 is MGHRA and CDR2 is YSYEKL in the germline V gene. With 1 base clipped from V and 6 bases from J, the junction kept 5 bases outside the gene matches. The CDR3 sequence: CASSQAGQGDGQPQHF. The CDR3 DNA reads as TGCGCCAGCAGCCAAGCGGGACAGGGGGATGGTCAGCCCCAGCATTTT.

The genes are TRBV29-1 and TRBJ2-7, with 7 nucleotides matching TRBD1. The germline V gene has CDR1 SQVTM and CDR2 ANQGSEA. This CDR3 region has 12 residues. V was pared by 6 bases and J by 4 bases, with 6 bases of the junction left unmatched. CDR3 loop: CSVEQGRYEQYF. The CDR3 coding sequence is TGCAGCGTGGAACAGGGGCGGTACGAGCAGTACTTC.

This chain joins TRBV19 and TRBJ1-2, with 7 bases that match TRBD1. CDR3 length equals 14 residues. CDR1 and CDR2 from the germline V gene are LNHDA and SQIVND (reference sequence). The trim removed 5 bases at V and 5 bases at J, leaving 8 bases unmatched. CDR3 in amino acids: CASSVTGRVYGYTF. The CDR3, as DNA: TGTGCCAGTAGTGTGACAGGGAGGGTTTATGGCTACACCTTC.

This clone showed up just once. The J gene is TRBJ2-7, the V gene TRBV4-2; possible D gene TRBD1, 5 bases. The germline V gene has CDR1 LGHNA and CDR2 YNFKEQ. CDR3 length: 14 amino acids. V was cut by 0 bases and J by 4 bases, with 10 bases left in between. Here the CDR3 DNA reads TGTGCCAGCAGCCAAGACGTCAGGGAATACGAGCAGTACTTC. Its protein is CASSQDVREYEQYF.

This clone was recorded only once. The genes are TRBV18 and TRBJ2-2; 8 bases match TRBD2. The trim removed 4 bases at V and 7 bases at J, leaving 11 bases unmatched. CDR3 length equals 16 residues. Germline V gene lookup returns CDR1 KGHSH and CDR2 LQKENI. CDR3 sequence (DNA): TGTGCCAGCTCACAAGCCCAGCGGGGGCATATCGGGGAGCTGTTTTTT. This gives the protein CASSQAQRGHIGELFF.

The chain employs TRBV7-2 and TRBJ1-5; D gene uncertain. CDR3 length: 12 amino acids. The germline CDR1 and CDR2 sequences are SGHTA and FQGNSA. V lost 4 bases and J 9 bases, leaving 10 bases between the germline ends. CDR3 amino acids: CASSSPGRPQHF. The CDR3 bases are TGTGCCAGCAGCTCCCCCGGGCGGCCCCAGCATTTT.

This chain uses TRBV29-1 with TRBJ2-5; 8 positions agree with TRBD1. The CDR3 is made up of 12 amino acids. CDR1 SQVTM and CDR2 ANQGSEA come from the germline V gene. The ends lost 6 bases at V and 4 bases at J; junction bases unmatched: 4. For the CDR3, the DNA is TGCAGCGTCAGGGGGCTGGGAGAGACCCAGTACTTC. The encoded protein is CSVRGLGETQYF.

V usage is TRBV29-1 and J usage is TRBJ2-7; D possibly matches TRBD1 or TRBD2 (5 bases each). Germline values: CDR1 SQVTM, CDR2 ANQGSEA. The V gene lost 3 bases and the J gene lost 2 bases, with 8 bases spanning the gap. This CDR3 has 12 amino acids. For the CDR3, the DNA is TGCAGCGTTGAGATGGGGGCCTACGAGCAGTACTTC. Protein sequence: CSVEMGAYEQYF.

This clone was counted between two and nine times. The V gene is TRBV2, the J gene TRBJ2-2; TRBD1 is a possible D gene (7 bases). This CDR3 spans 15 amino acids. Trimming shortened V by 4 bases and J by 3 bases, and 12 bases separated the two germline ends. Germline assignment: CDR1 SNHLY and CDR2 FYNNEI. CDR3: CASSAQGRYTGELFF. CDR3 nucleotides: TGTGCCAGCAGTGCACAGGGGAGGTACACCGGGGAGCTGTTTTTT.

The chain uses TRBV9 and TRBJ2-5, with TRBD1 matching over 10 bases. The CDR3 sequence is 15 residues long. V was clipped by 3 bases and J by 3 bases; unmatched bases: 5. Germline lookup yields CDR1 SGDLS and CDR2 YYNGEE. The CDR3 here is CASSAGQGNKETQYF. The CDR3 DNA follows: TGTGCCAGCAGCGCGGGACAGGGGAACAAAGAGACCCAGTACTTC. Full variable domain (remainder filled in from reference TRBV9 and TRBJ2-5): DSGVTQTPKHLITATGQRVTLRCSPRSGDLSVYWYQQSLDQGLQFLIQYYNGEERAKGNILERFSAQQFPDLHSELNLSSLELGDSALYFCASSAGQGNKETQYFGPGTRLLVL.

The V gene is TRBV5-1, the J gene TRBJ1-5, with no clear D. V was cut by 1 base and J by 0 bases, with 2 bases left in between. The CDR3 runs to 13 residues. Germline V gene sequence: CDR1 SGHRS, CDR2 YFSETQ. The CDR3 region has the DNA TGCGCCAGCAGCTTGAATAGCAATCAGCCCCAGCATTTT. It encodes CASSLNSNQPQHF.

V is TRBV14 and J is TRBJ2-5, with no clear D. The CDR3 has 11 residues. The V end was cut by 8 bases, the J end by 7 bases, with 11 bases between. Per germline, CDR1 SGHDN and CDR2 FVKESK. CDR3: CASQVTGTQYF. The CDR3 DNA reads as TGTGCCAGCCAGGTGACGGGGACCCAGTACTTC.

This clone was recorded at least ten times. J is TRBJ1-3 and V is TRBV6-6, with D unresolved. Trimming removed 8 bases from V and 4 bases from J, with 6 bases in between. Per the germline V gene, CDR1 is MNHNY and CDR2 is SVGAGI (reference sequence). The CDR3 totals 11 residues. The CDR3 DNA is TGTGCCAGCGCGTTGGGAAACACCATATATTTT. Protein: CASALGNTIYF.

The CDR3 sequence is CASSDPSKETQYF. The CDR3 DNA sequence: TGTGCCAGCAGCGATCCCTCGAAAGAGACCCAGTACTTC. The chain combines TRBV11-2 with TRBJ2-5, with D unclear. CDR1 and CDR2 from the germline V gene are SGHAT and FQNNGV. V was trimmed by 5 bases and J by 3 bases, leaving 10 bases between them. The CDR3 extends over 13 amino acids.

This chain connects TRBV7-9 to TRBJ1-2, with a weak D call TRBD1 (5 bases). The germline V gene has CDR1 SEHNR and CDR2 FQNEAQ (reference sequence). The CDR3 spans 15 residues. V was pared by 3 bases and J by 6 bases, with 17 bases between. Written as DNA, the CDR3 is TGTGCCAGCAGCTTCCCCGGGGCGGCAGGGAATGGCTACACCTTC. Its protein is CASSFPGAAGNGYTF.

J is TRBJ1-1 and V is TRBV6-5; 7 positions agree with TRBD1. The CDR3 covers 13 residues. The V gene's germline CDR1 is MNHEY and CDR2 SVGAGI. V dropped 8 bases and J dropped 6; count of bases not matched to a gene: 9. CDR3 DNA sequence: TGTGCCAGCTCCGGGGACAGCTTACCTGAAGCTTTCTTT. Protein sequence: CASSGDSLPEAFF.

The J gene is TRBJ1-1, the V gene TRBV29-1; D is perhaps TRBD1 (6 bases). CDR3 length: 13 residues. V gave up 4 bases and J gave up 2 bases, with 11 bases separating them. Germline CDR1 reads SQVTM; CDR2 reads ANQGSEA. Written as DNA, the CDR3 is TGCAGCGTTGTGAACAGGGTTAACACTGAAGCTTTCTTT. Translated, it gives CSVVNRVNTEAFF.

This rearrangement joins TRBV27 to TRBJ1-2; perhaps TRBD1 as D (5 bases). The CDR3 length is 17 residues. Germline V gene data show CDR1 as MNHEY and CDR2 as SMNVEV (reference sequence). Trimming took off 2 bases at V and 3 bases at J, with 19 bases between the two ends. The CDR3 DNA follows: TGTGCCAGCAGTTTAGGGATGGGGGTTCCTTCGCACTATGGCTACACCTTC. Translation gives CASSLGMGVPSHYGYTF.

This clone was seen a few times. The CDR3 nucleotides read TGTGCCAGCAGTCCCGAGGGGGCGGCGAACACTGAAGCTTTCTTT. This encodes CASSPEGAANTEAFF. The chain couples TRBV6-5 to TRBJ1-1; 7 bases fit TRBD1. CDR3 size: 15 residues. After removal of 5 bases from V and 1 base from J, the junction contained 7 bases not matched to a gene. Germline V gene data show CDR1 as MNHEY and CDR2 as SVGAGI.

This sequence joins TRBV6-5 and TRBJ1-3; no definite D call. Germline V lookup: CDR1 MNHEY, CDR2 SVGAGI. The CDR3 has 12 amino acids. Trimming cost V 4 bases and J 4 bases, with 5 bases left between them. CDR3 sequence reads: CASSSHGNTIYF. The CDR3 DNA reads TGTGCCAGCAGTTCTCACGGAAACACCATATATTTT.

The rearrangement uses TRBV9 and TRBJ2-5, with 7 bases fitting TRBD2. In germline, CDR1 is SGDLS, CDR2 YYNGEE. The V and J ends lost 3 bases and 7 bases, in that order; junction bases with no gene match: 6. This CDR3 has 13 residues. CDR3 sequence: CASSAGGHGTQYF. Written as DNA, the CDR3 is TGTGCCAGCAGCGCGGGGGGTCATGGGACCCAGTACTTC. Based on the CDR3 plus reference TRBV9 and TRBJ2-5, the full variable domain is DSGVTQTPKHLITATGQRVTLRCSPRSGDLSVYWYQQSLDQGLQFLIQYYNGEERAKGNILERFSAQQFPDLHSELNLSSLELGDSALYFCASSAGGHGTQYFGPGTRLLVL.

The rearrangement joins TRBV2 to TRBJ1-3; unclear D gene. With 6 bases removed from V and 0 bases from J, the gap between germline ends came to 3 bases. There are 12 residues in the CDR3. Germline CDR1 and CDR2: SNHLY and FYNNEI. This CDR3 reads CASSLSGNTIYF. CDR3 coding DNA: TGTGCCAGCAGCCTCTCTGGAAACACCATATATTTT.

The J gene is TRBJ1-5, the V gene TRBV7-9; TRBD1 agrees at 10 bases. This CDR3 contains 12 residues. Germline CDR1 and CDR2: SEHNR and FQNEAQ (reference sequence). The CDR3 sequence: CAGQGNDQPQHF. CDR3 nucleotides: TGTGCGGGACAGGGGAACGATCAGCCCCAGCATTTT.

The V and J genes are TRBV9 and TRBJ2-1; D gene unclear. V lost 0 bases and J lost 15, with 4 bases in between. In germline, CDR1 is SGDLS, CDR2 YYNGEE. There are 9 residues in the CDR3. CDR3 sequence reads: CASSVVPFF. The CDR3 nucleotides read TGTGCCAGCAGCGTAGTTCCGTTCTTC. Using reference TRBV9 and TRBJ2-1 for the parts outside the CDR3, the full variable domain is DSGVTQTPKHLITATGQRVTLRCSPRSGDLSVYWYQQSLDQGLQFLIQYYNGEERAKGNILERFSAQQFPDLHSELNLSSLELGDSALYFCASSVVPFFGPGTRLTVL.

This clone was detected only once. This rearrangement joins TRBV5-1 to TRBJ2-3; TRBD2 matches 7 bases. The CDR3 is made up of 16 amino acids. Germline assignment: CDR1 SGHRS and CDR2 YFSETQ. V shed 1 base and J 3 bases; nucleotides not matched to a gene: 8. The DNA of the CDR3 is TGCGCCAGCAGCTTGATGATCGGGGGGACTACAGATACGCAGTATTTT. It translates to CASSLMIGGTTDTQYF.